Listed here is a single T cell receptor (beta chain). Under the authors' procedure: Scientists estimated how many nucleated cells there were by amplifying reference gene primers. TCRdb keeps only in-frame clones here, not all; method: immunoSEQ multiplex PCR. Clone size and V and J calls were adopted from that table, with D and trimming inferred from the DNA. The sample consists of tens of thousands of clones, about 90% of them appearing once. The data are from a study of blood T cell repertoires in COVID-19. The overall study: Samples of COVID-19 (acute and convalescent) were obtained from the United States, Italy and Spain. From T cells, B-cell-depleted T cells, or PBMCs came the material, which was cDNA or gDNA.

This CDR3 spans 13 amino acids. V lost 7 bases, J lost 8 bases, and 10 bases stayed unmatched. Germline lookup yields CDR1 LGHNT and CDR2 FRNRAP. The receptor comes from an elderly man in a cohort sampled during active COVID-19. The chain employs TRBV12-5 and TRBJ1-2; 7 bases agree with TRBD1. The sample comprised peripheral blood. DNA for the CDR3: TGTGCTAGTGACCCCCCGACAGGGCACGGCTACACCTTC. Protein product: CASDPPTGHGYTF.